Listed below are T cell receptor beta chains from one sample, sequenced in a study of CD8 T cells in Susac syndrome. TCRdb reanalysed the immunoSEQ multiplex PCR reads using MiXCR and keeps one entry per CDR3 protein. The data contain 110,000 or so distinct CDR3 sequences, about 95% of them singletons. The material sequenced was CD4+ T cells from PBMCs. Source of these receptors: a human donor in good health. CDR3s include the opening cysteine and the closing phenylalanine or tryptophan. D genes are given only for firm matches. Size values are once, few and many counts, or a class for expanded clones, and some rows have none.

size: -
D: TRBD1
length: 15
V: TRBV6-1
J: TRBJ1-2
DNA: TGTGCCAGCAGTGGGGCAGGGACAGGGGACTATGGCTACACCTTC
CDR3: CASSGAGTGDYGYTF

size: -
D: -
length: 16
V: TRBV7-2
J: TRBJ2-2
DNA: TGTGCCAGCAGCTTAGATGGCGGGACGGTCACCGGGGAGCTGTTTTTT
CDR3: CASSLDGGTVTGELFF

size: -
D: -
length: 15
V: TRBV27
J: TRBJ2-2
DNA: TGTGCCAGCAGTTGGGGCAGGGTAAACACCGGGGAGCTGTTTTTT
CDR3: CASSWGRVNTGELFF

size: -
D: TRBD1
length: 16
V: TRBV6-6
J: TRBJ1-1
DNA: TGTGCCAGCAGTCTCTCTCCCCGGGACAGGGGCACCGAAGCTTTCTTT
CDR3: CASSLSPRDRGTEAFF

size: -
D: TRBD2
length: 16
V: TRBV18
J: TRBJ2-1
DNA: TGTGCCAGCTCCAAACGGCGGGAGGTTTCCTACAATGAGCAGTTCTTC
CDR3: CASSKRREVSYNEQFF

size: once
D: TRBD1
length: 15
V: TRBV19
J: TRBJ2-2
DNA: TGTGCCAGTAGTGTGGGACAGGGTGGGGTCGGGGAGCTGTTTTTT
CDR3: CASSVGQGGVGELFF

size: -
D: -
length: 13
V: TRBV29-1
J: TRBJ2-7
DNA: TGCAGCGTTGAAAGGGGGGCAGACTACGAGCAGTACTTC
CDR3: CSVERGADYEQYF

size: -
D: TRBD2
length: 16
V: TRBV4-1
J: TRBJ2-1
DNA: TGCGCCAGCAGACGGACTAGCGGGAGGGCCTCGGGTGAGCAGTTCTTC
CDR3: CASRRTSGRASGEQFF

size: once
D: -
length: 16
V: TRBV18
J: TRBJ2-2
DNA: TGTGCCAGCTCATCATCACTCAGTACGAACACCGGGGAGCTGTTTTTT
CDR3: CASSSSLSTNTGELFF

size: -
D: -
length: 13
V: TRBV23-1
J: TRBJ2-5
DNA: TGCGCCAGCAGTCAAGGGTCCAGGAAGACCCAGTACTTC
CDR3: CASSQGSRKTQYF

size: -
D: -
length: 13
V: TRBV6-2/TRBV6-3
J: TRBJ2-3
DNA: TGTGCCAGCAGGAGGGACTCGGCAGATACGCAGTATTTT
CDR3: CASRRDSADTQYF

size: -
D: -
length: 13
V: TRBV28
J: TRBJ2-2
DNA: TGTGCCAGCGGATCGCGTATCCCCGGGGAGCTGTTTTTT
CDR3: CASGSRIPGELFF

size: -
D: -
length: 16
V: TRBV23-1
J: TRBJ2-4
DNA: TGCGCCAGCAGTCACTTTCCACAGGAACCCAAAAACATTCAGTACTTC
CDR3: CASSHFPQEPKNIQYF

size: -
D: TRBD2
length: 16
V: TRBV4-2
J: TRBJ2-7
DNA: TGTGCCAGCAGCCAAGGGGAGTCTAGCGGCCGGGGGAAGCAGTACTTC
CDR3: CASSQGESSGRGKQYF

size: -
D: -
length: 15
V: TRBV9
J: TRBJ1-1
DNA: TGTGCCAGCAGCCAAACGAGAACCATGAACACTGAAGCTTTCTTT
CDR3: CASSQTRTMNTEAFF

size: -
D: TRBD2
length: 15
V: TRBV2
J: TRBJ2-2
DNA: TGTGCCAGCCGAATCGGGAGGTGGAACACCGGGGAGCTGTTTTTT
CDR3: CASRIGRWNTGELFF

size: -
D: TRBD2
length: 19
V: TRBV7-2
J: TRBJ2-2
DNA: TGTGCCAGCAGATTAGTTCTTGGATCGGGACTATACAACACCGGGGAGCTGTTTTTT
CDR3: CASRLVLGSGLYNTGELFF

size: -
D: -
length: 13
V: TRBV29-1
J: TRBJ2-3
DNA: TGCAGCGTTGAACGGAAGTTAACAGATACGCAGTATTTT
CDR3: CSVERKLTDTQYF

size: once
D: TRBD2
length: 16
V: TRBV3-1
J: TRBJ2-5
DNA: TGTGCCAGCAGCTACGGACTAGCGGGGGGGCGCGAGACCCAGTACTTC
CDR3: CASSYGLAGGRETQYF

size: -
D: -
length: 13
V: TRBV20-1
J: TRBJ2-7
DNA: TGCAGTGCGACTAGGGGGTTGGCCTACGAGCAGTACTTC
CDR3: CSATRGLAYEQYF

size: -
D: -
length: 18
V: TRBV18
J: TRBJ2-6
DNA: TGTGCCAGCTCACCACCGGGGTTACAATACTCTGGGGCCAACGTCCTGACTTTC
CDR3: CASSPPGLQYSGANVLTF

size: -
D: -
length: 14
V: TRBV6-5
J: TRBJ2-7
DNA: TGTGCCAGCAGTTACGACGGGAGCTCCTACGAGCAGTACTTC
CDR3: CASSYDGSSYEQYF

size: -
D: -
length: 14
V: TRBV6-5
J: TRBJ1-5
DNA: TGTGCCAGCAGTTACGGAGAGGGTCGTCAGCCCCAGCATTTT
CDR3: CASSYGEGRQPQHF

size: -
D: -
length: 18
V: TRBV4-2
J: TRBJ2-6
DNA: TGTGCCAGCAGCCAAGATAGTTCCGGCGTCTCTGGGGCCAACGTCCTGACTTTC
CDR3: CASSQDSSGVSGANVLTF

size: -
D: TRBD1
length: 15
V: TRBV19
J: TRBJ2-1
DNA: TGTGCCAGTAGCCCCGGGACAGTCTCCTACAATGAGCAGTTCTTC
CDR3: CASSPGTVSYNEQFF

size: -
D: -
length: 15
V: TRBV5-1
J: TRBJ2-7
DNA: TGCGCCAGCAGCTCCTACCCGGGGAGCTCCTACGAGCAGTACTTC
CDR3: CASSSYPGSSYEQYF

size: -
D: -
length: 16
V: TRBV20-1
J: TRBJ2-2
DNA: TGCAGTGCTAGTCCCCCGCGGGGACTGAACACCGGGGAGCTGTTTTTT
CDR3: CSASPPRGLNTGELFF

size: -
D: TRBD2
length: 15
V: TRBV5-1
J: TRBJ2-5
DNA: TGCGCCAGCAGCTTGAATTTCGGGAGGGAAGAGACCCAGTACTTC
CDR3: CASSLNFGREETQYF

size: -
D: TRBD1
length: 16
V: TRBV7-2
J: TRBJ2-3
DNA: TGTGCCAGCAGCTTAGTAGTGACAGGGGGCACAGATACGCAGTATTTT
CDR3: CASSLVVTGGTDTQYF

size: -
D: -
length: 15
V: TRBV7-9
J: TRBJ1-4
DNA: TGTGCCAGCAGCTCTCGAACACCACCTAATGAAAAACTGTTTTTT
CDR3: CASSSRTPPNEKLFF

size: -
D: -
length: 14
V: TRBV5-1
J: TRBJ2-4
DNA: TGCGCCAGCAGCTCCCCCGATATGTCGGACATTCAGTACTTC
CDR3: CASSSPDMSDIQYF

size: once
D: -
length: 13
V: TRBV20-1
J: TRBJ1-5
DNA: TGCAGTGCTATCGGGACATTGAATCAGCCCCAGCATTTT
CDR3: CSAIGTLNQPQHF

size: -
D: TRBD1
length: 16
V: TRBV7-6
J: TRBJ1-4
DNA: TGTGCCAGCAGCTTAGCGACAGGGCACGGGTTTGAAAAACTGTTTTTT
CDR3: CASSLATGHGFEKLFF

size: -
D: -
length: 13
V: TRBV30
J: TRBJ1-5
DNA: TGTGCCTGGGGCAGGGTCGGGAATCAGCCCCAGCATTTT
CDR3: CAWGRVGNQPQHF

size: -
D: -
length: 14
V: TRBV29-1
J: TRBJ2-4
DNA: TGCAGCGTTGGACCGGGTGGAGCCAAAAACATTCAGTACTTC
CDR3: CSVGPGGAKNIQYF

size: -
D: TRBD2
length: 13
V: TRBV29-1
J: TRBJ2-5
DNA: TGCAGCGTTGAATCTAGCGGGGGAGAGACCCAGTACTTC
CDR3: CSVESSGGETQYF

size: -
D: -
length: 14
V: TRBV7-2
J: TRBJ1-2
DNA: TGTGCCAGCAGCTTAGTCGGACAGAGCTATGGCTACACCTTC
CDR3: CASSLVGQSYGYTF

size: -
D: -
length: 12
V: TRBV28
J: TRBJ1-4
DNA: TGTGCCAGCAGTTTATGGGGTGAAAAACTGTTTTTT
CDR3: CASSLWGEKLFF

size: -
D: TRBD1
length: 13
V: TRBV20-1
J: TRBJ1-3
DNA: TGCAGTGCTCCTACAGGGGCGAGGGACACCATATATTTT
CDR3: CSAPTGARDTIYF

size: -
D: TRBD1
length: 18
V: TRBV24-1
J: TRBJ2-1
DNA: TGTGCCACCAGTGATTCCTCATATACAGGGGGCTCATCCAATGAGCAGTTCTTC
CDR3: CATSDSSYTGGSSNEQFF

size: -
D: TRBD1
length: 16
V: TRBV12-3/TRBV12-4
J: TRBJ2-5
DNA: TGTGCCAGCAGTTTTTCCGGGACAGGGGGCTCGAAGACCCAGTACTTC
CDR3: CASSFSGTGGSKTQYF

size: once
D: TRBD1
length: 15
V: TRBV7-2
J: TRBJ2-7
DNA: TGTGCCAGCAGTCCAGCGGGACAGGGGATTAACGAGCAGTACTTC
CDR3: CASSPAGQGINEQYF

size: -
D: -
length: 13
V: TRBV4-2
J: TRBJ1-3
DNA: TGTGCCAGCAGCCAAGCAGGTGGAAACACCATATATTTT
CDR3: CASSQAGGNTIYF

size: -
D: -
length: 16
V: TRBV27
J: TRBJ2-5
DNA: TGTGCCAGCAGCTACCTCGACAGAGGCTTCCCAGAGACCCAGTACTTC
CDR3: CASSYLDRGFPETQYF

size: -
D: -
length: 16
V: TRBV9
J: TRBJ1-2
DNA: TGTGCCAGCAGCCCCTGGGGTCCCGGAGCTAACTATGGCTACACCTTC
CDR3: CASSPWGPGANYGYTF

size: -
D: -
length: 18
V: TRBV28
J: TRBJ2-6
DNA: TGTGCCAGCAGCGCCCCCGGGACCGCGAGCTCTGGGGCCAACGTCCTGACTTTC
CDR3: CASSAPGTASSGANVLTF

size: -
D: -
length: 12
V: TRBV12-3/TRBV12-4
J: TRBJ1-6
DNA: TGTGCCAGCAGTTTTCCGGGTTCACCCCTCCACTTT
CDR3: CASSFPGSPLHF

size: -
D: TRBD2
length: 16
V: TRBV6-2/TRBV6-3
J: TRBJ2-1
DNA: TGTGCCAGCAGCGTACTAGCGACCAGCTCCTACAATGAGCAGTTCTTC
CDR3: CASSVLATSSYNEQFF

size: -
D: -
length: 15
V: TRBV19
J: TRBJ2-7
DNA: TGTGCCAGTAGTATAGATCAGCCCCCGATCCGGGAGCAGTACTTC
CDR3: CASSIDQPPIREQYF

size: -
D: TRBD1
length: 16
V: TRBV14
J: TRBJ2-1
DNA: TGTGCCAGCAGCCAACCGGGACAGGGCTCCTACAATGAGCAGTTCTTC
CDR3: CASSQPGQGSYNEQFF

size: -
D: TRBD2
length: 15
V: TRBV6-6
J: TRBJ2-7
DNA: TGTGCCAGCAGTAACGTCGGGACTAGCGAAAACGAGCAGTACTTC
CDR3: CASSNVGTSENEQYF

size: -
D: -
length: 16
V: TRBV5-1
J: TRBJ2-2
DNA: TGCGCCAGCAGCTTGGAAGGGACCCGGCACACCGGGGAGCTGTTTTTT
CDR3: CASSLEGTRHTGELFF

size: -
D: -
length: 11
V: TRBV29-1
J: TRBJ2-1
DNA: TGCAGCACCGCTAGCTCCAATGAGCAGTTCTTC
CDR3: CSTASSNEQFF

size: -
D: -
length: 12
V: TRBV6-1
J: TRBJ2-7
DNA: TGTGCCAGCAGTGAATCCTGGAGCGAGCAGTACTTC
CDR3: CASSESWSEQYF